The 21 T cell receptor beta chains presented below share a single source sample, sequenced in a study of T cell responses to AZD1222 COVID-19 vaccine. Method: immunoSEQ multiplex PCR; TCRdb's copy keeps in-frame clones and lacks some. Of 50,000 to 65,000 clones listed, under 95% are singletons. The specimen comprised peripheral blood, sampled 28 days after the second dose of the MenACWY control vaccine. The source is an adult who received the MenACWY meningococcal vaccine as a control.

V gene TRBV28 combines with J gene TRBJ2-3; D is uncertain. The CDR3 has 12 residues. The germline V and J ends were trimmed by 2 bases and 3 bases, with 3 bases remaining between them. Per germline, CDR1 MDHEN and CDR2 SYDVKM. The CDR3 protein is CASSLVTDTQYF. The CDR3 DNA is TGTGCCAGCAGTTTAGTAACAGATACGCAGTATTTT. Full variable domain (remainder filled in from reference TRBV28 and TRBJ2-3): DVKVTQSSRYLVKRTGEKVFLECVQDMDHENMFWYRQDPGLGLRLIYFSYDVKMKEKGDIPEGYSVSREKKERFSLILESASTNQTSMYLCASSLVTDTQYFGPGTRLTVL.

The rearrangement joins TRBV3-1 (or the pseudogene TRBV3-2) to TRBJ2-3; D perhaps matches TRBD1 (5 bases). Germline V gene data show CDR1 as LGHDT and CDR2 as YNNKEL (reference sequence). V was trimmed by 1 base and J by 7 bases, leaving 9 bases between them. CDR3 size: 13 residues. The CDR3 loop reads CASSQGGMNTQYF. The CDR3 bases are TGTGCCAGCAGCCAAGGGGGCATGAATACGCAGTATTTT.

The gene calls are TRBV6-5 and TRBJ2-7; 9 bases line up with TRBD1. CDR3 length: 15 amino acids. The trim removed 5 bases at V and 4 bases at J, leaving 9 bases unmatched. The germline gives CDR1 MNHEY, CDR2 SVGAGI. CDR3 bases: TGTGCCAGCAGTACTGAGGGACAGGGTACTTACGAGCAGTACTTC. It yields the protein CASSTEGQGTYEQYF.

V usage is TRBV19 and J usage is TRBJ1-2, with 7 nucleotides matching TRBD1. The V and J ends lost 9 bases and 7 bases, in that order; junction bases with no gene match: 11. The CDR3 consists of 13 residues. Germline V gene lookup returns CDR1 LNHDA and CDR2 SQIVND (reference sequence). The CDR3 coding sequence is TGTGCCAGCATCTCGACAGGGACTCGTGGCTACACCTTC. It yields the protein CASISTGTRGYTF.

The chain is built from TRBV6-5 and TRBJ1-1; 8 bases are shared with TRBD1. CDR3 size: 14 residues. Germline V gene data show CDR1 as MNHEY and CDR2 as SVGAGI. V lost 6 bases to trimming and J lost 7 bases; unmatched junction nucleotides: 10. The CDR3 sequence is CASSPRTGPFEAFF. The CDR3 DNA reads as TGTGCCAGCAGCCCCCGGACAGGGCCCTTTGAAGCTTTCTTT.

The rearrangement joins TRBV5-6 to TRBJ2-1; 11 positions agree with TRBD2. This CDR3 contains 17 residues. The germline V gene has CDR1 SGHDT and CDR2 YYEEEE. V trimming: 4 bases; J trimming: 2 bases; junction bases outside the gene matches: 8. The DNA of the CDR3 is TGTGCCAGCAGCATGCTAGCGGGAGGTAGCACCTACAATGAGCAGTTCTTC. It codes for CASSMLAGGSTYNEQFF. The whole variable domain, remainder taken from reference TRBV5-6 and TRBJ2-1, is DAGVTQSPTHLIKTRGQQVTLRCSPKSGHDTVSWYQQALGQGPQFIFQYYEEEERQRGNFPDRFSGHQFPNYSSELNVNALLLGDSALYLCASSMLAGGSTYNEQFFGPGTRLTVL.

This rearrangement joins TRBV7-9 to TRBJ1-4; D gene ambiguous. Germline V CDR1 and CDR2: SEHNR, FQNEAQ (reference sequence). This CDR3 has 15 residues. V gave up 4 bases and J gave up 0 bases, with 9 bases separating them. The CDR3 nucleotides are TGTGCCAGCAGCTCTAGTTTAACAACTAATGAAAAACTGTTTTTT. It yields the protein CASSSSLTTNEKLFF.

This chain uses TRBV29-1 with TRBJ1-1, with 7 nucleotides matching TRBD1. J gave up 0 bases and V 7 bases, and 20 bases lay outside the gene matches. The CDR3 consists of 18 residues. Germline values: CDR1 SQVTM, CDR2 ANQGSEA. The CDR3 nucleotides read TGCAGCGCTGGCCACCCTCCGGCGACAGGGTTCATGAACACTGAAGCTTTCTTT. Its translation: CSAGHPPATGFMNTEAFF.

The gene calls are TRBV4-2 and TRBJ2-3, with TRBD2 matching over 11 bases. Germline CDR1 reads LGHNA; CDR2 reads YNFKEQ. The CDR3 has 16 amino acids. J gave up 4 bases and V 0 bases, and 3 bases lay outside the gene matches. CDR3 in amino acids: CASSQDLAGGSDTQYF. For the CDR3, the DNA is TGTGCCAGCAGCCAAGATCTAGCGGGGGGTTCAGATACGCAGTATTTT.

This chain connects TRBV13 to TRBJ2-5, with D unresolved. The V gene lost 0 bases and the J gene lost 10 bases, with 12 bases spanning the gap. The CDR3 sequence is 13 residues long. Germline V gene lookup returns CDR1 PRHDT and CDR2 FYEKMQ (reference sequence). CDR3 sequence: CASSLGLATLQYF. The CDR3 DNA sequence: TGTGCCAGCAGCTTAGGCCTGGCGACCCTCCAGTACTTC.

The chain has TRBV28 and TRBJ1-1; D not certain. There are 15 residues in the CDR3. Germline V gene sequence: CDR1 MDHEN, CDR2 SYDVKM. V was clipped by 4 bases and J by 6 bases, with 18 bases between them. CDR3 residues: CASSSTPVVWAEAFF. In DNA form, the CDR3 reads TGTGCCAGCAGTTCGACTCCGGTGGTTTGGGCTGAAGCTTTCTTT.

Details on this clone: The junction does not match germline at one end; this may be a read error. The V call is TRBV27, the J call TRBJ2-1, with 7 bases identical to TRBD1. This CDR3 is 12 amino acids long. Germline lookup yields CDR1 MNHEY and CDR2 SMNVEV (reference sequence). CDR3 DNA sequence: TGTGCCAGCAGTTCCGACAGGGCCAATCAGGTCTTC. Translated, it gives CASSSDRANQVF.

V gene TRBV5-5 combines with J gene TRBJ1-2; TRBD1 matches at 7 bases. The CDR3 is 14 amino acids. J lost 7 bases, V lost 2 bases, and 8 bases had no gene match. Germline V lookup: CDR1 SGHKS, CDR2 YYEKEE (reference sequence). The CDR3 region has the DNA TGTGCCAGCAGCTTTTTTTTAGGGGGCGGTGGCTACACCTTC. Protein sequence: CASSFFLGGGGYTF.

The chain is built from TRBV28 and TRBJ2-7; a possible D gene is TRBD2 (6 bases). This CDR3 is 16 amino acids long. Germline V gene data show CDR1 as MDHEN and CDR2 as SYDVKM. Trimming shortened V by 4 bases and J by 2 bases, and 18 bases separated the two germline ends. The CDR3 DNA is TGTGCCAGCAGTTCCCCGGGTGCCGGGGGTCCCTACGAGCAGTACTTC. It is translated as CASSSPGAGGPYEQYF.

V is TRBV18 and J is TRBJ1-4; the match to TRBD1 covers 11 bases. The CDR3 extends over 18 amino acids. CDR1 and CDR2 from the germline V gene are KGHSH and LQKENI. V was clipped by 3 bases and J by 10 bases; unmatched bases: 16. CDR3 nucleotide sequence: TGTGCCAGCTCACCTTCTTCTGGACAGGGGGCGACAAGTGGAAAACTGTTTTTT. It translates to CASSPSSGQGATSGKLFF.

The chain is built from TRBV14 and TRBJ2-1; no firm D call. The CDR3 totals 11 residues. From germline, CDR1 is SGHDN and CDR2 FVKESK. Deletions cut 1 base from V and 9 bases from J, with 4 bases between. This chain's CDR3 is CASSQGGEQFF. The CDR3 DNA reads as TGTGCCAGCAGCCAAGGGGGTGAGCAGTTCTTC.

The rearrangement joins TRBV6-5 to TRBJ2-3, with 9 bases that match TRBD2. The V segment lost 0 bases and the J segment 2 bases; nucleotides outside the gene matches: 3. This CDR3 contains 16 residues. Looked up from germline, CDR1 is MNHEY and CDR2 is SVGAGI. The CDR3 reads CASSYSSGSSTDTQYF. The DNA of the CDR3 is TGTGCCAGCAGTTACTCTAGCGGGAGCTCCACAGATACGCAGTATTTT.

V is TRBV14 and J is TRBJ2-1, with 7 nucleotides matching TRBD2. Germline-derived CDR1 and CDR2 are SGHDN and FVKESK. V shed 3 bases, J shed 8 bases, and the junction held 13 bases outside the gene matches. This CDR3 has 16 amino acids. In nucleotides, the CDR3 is TGTGCCAGCAGCCAGATCCTAGCGGCCGGGTTGGATGAGCAGTTCTTC. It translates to CASSQILAAGLDEQFF.

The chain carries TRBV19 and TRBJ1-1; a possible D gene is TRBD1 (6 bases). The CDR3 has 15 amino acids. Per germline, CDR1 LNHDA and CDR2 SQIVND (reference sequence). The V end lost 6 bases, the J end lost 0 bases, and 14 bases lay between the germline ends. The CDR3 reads CASRTQGNMNTEAFF. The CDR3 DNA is TGTGCCAGTAGGACTCAGGGGAACATGAACACTGAAGCTTTCTTT.

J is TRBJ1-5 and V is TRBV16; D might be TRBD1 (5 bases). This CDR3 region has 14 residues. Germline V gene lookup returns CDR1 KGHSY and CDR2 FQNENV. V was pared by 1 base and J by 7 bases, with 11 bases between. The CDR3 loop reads CASSQLYRNQPQHF. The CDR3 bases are TGTGCCAGCAGCCAATTGTACAGGAACCAGCCCCAGCATTTT.

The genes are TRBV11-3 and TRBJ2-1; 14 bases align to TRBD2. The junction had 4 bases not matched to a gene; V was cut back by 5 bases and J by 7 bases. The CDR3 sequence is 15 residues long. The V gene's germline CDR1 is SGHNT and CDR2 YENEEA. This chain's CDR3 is CASSTRTSGRNEQFF. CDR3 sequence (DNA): TGTGCCAGCAGCACCCGGACTAGCGGGAGGAATGAGCAGTTCTTC.